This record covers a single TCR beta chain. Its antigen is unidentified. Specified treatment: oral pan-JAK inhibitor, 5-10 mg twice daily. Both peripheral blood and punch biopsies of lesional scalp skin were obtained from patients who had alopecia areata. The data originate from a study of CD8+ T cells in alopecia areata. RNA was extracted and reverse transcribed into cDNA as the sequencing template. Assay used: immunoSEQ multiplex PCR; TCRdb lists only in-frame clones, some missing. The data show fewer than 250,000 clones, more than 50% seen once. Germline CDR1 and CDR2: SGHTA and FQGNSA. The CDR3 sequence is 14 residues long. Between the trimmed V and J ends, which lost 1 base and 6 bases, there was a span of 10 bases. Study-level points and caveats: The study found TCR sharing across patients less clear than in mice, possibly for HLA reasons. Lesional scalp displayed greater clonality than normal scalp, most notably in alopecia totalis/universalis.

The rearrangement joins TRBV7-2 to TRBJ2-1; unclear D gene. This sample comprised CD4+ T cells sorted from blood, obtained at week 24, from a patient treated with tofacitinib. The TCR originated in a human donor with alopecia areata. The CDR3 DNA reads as TGTGCCAGCAGCTTAGGCTCCAGAGTCAATGAGCAGTTCTTC. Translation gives CASSLGSRVNEQFF.